The 5 T cell receptor beta chains presented below share a single source sample, sequenced in a study of T cell responses to AZD1222 COVID-19 vaccine. Some clones are missing from TCRdb's copy, which holds only in-frame ones; the method was immunoSEQ multiplex PCR. The data contain more than 140,000 clones, approximately 89% of them seen just once; the ten biggest clones take up approximately 5.3%. Sequencing was performed on peripheral blood, taken on day 0 of AZD1222 vaccination. These receptors came from an adult in good health.

The gene calls are TRBV30 and TRBJ2-2; maybe TRBD2 (5 bases). The CDR3 covers 13 residues. The V end lost 8 bases, the J end lost 5 bases, and 15 bases lay between the germline ends. CDR1 is GTSNPN and CDR2 is SVGIG in the germline V gene (reference sequence). The CDR3 bases are TGTGCCGGAAAAGGCCTAGCTACCGGGGAGCTGTTTTTT. Encoded protein: CAGKGLATGELFF. Variable domain in full (rest from reference TRBV30 and TRBJ2-2): SQTIHQWPATLVQPVGSPLSLECTVEGTSNPNLYWYRQAAGRGLQLLFYSVGIGQISSEVPQNLSASRPQDRQFILSSKKLLLSDSGFYLCAGKGLATGELFFGEGSRLTVL.

The rearrangement joins TRBV7-2 to TRBJ2-5; the D call may be TRBD1 or TRBD2 (5 bases each). In germline, CDR1 is SGHTA, CDR2 FQGNSA. The CDR3 is 17 amino acids. Trimming took 1 base from V and 4 from J, leaving 19 bases between them. The CDR3 region is CASSLDTGGAGRETQYF. DNA for the CDR3: TGTGCCAGCAGCTTAGACACAGGCGGTGCGGGTAGAGAGACCCAGTACTTC.

This clone was observed a single time. The chain links TRBV9 to TRBJ1-2; 11 nucleotides match TRBD1. The CDR3 spans 14 residues. Trimming cost V 4 bases and J 5 bases; bases outside gene matches: 4. CDR1 and CDR2 from the germline V gene are SGDLS and YYNGEE. CDR3 nucleotide sequence: TGTGCCAGCAGCCTAGGGACAGGGGGATATGGCTACACCTTC. Translation gives CASSLGTGGYGYTF.

The CDR3 loop is CASSRWTSGMKEQYF. The CDR3 DNA reads as TGTGCCAGCAGCCGGTGGACTAGCGGGATGAAGGAGCAGTACTTC. This chain joins TRBV2 and TRBJ2-7, with 12 bases matching TRBD2. There are 15 residues in the CDR3. Germline CDR1 reads SNHLY; CDR2 reads FYNNEI. Unmatched junction bases numbered 10, after V lost 6 bases and J lost 7 bases.

This rearrangement joins TRBV19 to TRBJ2-1; 8 nucleotides line up with TRBD2. Germline CDR1 LNHDA, CDR2 SQIVND (reference sequence). The CDR3 is 12 residues long. The CDR3 DNA reads as TGTGCATCCCGGGGGGGATACAATGAGCAGTTCTTC. Translating gives CASRGGYNEQFF.